Listed below are T cell receptor beta chains from one sample, sequenced in a study of blood T cell repertoires in COVID-19. The method was immunoSEQ multiplex PCR; TCRdb's version includes in-frame clones alone and lacks a portion of them. The table lists around 100,000 clones, around four fifths of them singletons. The sample comprised peripheral blood. Receptors originate from a woman between 65 and 79 years old with acute or convalescent COVID-19. The CDR3 runs from the conserved cysteine through the conserved F or W. The order of the fields is D gene, V gene, J gene, CDR3 protein. A D gene is named only where the DNA matches it firmly.

D: TRBD1; V: TRBV19; J: TRBJ1-2; CDR3: CASTGTVYGYTF
D: TRBD1; V: TRBV7-9; J: TRBJ2-5; CDR3: CASSLGTAQETQYF
D: NA; V: TRBV19; J: TRBJ1-2; CDR3: CASSPQGEGGGYTF
D: NA; V: TRBV19; J: TRBJ1-5; CDR3: CASSIVEINQPQHF
D: TRBD1; V: TRBV9; J: TRBJ2-3; CDR3: CASSLLDRGTDTQYF
D: NA; V: TRBV9; J: TRBJ2-7; CDR3: CASSARDTVYEQYF
D: NA; V: TRBV11-3; J: TRBJ1-1; CDR3: CASSVTGNTEAFF
D: NA; V: TRBV28; J: TRBJ1-1; CDR3: CASSLSQSNTEAFF
D: NA; V: TRBV21-1; J: TRBJ1-3; CDR3: CASSPGSGNTIYF
D: NA; V: TRBV5-1; J: TRBJ1-3; CDR3: CASSSALGGSGNTIYF
D: NA; V: TRBV6-5; J: TRBJ1-3; CDR3: CASSFRGRGNTIYF
D: NA; V: TRBV3-1/TRBV3-2; J: TRBJ1-1; CDR3: CASSLLRVGDTEAFF
D: TRBD2; V: TRBV3-1/TRBV3-2; J: TRBJ2-3; CDR3: CASSQEASGGSLAYF
D: TRBD1; V: TRBV19; J: TRBJ2-3; CDR3: CASGQGNLDTQYF
D: NA; V: TRBV7-8; J: TRBJ1-4; CDR3: CASSLVRHEKLFF
D: TRBD1; V: TRBV6-5; J: TRBJ1-4; CDR3: CASSRGQVGEKLFF
D: TRBD1; V: TRBV5-6; J: TRBJ1-6; CDR3: CASSTGQGGTPLHF
D: NA; V: TRBV19; J: TRBJ1-6; CDR3: CASSPTGSNSPLHF
D: NA; V: TRBV18; J: TRBJ1-6; CDR3: CASSPEGSSPLHF
D: NA; V: TRBV4-2; J: TRBJ1-2; CDR3: CASSSAAAQGYGYTF
D: TRBD2; V: TRBV10-3; J: TRBJ2-5; CDR3: CAISVGEGWRETQYF
D: TRBD1; V: TRBV28; J: TRBJ1-5; CDR3: CASSPPGQGNQPQHF
D: NA; V: TRBV19; J: TRBJ1-5; CDR3: CASSIEGVSTQPQHF
D: NA; V: TRBV6-5; J: TRBJ2-5; CDR3: CASSYLRAGETQYF
D: NA; V: TRBV20-1; J: TRBJ1-1; CDR3: CSARESTEAFF
D: TRBD2; V: TRBV4-2; J: TRBJ2-2; CDR3: CASSQEGASGAPGELFF
D: NA; V: TRBV11-2; J: TRBJ2-3; CDR3: CASSPRGLSDTQYF
D: TRBD1; V: TRBV11-3; J: TRBJ2-2; CDR3: CASSPRQGSGELFF